This TCR beta chain was captured by sequencing in a study of T cells in Graves' hyperthyroidism and ophthalmopathy. Study context: Peripheral blood was collected at initial diagnosis, before any treatment.

Amplification of TCR beta CDR3 regions was performed using RNA transcripts as template. The HTBI primer set was used in a first-round RT-PCR of the TCR CDR3. One entry per CDR3 protein, called by TCRdb with MiXCR from the multiplex PCR reads. The table lists 300,000 or so distinct CDR3 sequences, over 20% of them singletons. Hyperthyroidism, newly diagnosed and lasting under 2 months, affected patients aged 18 to 65. Many counts were recorded for this clonotype. The CDR3 runs to 17 residues. Germline V gene lookup returns CDR1 SGHRS and CDR2 YFSETQ. V lost 3 bases to trimming and J lost 2 bases; unmatched junction nucleotides: 9.

The source material was blood. The sequence was obtained from a woman aged 50 to 65 with Graves' hyperthyroidism. The rearrangement links TRBV5-1 to TRBJ1-1; 11 bases match TRBD1. The CDR3 DNA reads TGCGCCAGCAGCTCTTATCTCCGGACAGGGGGCAACACTGAAGCTTTCTTT. As protein: CASSSYLRTGGNTEAFF.